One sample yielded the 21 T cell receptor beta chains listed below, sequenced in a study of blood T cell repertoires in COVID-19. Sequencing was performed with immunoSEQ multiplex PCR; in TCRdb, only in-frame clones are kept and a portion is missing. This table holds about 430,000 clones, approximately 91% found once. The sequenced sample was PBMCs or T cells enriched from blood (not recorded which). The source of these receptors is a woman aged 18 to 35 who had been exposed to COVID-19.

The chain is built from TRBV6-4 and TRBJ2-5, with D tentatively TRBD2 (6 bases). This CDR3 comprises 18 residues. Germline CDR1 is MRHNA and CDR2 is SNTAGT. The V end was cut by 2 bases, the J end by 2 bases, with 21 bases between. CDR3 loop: CASSDPTGSGPEQETQYF. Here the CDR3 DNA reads TGTGCCAGCAGTGACCCTACGGGTAGCGGCCCTGAACAAGAGACCCAGTACTTC.

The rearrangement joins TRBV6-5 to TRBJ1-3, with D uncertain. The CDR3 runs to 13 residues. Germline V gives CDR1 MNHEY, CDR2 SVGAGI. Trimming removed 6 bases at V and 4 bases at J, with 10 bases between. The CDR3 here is CASSLQLGNTIYF. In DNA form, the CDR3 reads TGTGCCAGCAGCTTACAATTAGGAAACACCATATATTTT.

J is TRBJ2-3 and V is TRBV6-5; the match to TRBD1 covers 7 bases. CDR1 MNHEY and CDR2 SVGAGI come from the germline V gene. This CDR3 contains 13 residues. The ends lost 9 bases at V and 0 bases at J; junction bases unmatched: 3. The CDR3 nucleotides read TGTGCCAGTGACAGGGCTAGCACAGATACGCAGTATTTT. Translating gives CASDRASTDTQYF.

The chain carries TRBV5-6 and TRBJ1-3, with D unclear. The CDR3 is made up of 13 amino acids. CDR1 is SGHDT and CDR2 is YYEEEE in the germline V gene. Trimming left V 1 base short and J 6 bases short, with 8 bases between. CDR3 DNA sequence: TGTGCCAGCAGCTTGAATGAGATAAACACCATATATTTT. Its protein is CASSLNEINTIYF.

CDR3 nucleotide sequence: TGCAGCGTTGTATTACTAGCGGGAGCGACAAACATTCAGTACTTC. As protein: CSVVLLAGATNIQYF. The rearrangement links TRBV29-1 to TRBJ2-4; 11 positions match TRBD2. The trim removed 4 bases at V and 6 bases at J, leaving 8 bases unmatched. CDR1 SQVTM and CDR2 ANQGSEA come from the germline V gene. The CDR3 contains 15 residues.

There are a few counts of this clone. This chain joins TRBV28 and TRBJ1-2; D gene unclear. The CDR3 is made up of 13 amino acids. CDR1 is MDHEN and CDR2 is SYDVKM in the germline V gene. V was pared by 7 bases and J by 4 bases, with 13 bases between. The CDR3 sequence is CASTPQVSYGYTF. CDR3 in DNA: TGTGCCAGCACCCCCCAGGTTTCCTATGGCTACACCTTC.

CDR3 amino acids: CASSSTGRNNEQFF. CDR3 nucleotide sequence: TGTGCCAGCAGTTCGACAGGGAGGAACAATGAGCAGTTCTTC. The chain joins TRBV27 to TRBJ2-1, with D maybe TRBD1 (7 bases). The CDR3 is made up of 14 amino acids. With 4 bases removed from V and 5 bases from J, the gap between germline ends came to 12 bases. Germline V gene data show CDR1 as MNHEY and CDR2 as SMNVEV (reference sequence).

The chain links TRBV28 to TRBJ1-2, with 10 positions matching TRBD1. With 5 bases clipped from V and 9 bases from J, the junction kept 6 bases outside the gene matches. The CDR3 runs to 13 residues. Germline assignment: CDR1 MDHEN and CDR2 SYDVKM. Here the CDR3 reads CASSPGQGLRYTF. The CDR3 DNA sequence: TGTGCCAGCAGTCCGGGACAGGGGTTACGCTACACCTTC.

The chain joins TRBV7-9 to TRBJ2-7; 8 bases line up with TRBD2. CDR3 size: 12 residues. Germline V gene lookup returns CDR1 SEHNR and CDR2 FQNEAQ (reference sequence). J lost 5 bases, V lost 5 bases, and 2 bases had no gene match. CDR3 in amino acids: CASSTGGDEQYF. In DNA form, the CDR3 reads TGTGCCAGCAGCACCGGGGGGGACGAGCAGTACTTC.

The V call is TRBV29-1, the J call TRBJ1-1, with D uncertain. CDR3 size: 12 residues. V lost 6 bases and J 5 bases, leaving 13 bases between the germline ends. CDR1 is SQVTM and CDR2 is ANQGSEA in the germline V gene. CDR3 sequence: CSVVYLATEAFF. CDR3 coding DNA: TGCAGCGTCGTGTATCTGGCAACTGAAGCTTTCTTT. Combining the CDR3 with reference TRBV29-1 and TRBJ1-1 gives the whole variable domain SAVISQKPSRDICQRGTSLTIQCQVDSQVTMMFWYRQQPGQSLTLIATANQGSEATYESGFVIDKFPISRPNLTFSTLTVSNMSPEDSSIYLCSVVYLATEAFFGQGTRLTVV.

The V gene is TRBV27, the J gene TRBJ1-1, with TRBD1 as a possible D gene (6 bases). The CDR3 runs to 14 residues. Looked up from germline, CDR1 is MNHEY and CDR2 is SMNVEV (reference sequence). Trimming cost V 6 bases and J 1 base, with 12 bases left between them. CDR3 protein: CASRLEGGNTEAFF. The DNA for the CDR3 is TGTGCCAGCAGGTTGGAAGGGGGGAACACTGAAGCTTTCTTT.

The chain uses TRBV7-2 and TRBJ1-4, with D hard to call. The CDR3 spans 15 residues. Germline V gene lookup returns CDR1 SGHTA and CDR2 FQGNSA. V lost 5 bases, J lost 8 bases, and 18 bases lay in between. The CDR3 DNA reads TGTGCCAGCAGCCCCCCGGCCAAAAGAGGGGAAAAACTGTTTTTT. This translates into CASSPPAKRGEKLFF.

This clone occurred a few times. The CDR3 sequence: CASSQLQGGNQPQHF. In DNA, the CDR3 is TGCGCCAGCAGCCAACTACAGGGGGGCAATCAGCCCCAGCATTTT. The chain joins TRBV4-1 to TRBJ1-5; TRBD1 aligns across 8 bases. V trimming: 2 bases; J trimming: 2 bases; junction bases outside the gene matches: 2. Germline CDR1 is MGHRA and CDR2 is YSYEKL. The CDR3 extends over 15 amino acids.

The CDR3 DNA sequence: TGTGCCAGCAGTTTAGCGGGAGCTAGATACGAGCAGTACTTC. Residues: CASSLAGARYEQYF. This chain links TRBV28 with TRBJ2-7, with 7 bases identical to TRBD2. V was clipped by 2 bases and J by 4 bases; unmatched bases: 5. The CDR3 runs 14 residues. Germline CDR1 and CDR2: MDHEN and SYDVKM. Based on the CDR3 plus reference TRBV28 and TRBJ2-7, the full variable domain is DVKVTQSSRYLVKRTGEKVFLECVQDMDHENMFWYRQDPGLGLRLIYFSYDVKMKEKGDIPEGYSVSREKKERFSLILESASTNQTSMYLCASSLAGARYEQYFGPGTRLTVT.

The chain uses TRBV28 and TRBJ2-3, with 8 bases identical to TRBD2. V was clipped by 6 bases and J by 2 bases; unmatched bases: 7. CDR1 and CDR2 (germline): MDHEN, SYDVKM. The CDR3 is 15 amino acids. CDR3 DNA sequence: TGTGCCAGCAGCCCCGATAGCGGGACCACAGATACGCAGTATTTT. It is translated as CASSPDSGTTDTQYF.

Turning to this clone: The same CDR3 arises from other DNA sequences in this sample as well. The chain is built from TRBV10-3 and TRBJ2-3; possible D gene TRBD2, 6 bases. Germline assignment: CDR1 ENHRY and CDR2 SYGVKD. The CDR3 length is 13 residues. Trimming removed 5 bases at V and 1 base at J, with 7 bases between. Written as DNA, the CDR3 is TGTGCCATCAGTTTAGCGGGCACAGATACGCAGTATTTT. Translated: CAISLAGTDTQYF.

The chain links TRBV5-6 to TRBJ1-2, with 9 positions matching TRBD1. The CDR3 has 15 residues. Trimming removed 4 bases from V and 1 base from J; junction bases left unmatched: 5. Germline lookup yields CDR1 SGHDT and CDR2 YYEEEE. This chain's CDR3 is CASSIGTGSNYGYTF. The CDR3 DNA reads TGTGCCAGCAGCATAGGGACAGGGAGTAACTATGGCTACACCTTC. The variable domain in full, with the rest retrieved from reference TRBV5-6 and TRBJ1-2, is DAGVTQSPTHLIKTRGQQVTLRCSPKSGHDTVSWYQQALGQGPQFIFQYYEEEERQRGNFPDRFSGHQFPNYSSELNVNALLLGDSALYLCASSIGTGSNYGYTFGSGTRLTVV.

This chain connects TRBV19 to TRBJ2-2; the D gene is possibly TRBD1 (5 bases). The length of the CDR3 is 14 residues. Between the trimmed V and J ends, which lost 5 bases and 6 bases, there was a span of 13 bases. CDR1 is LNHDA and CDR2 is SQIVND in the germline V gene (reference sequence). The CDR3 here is CASSSSGLAGELFF. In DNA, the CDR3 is TGTGCCAGTAGTTCTTCAGGGTTGGCCGGGGAGCTGTTTTTT.

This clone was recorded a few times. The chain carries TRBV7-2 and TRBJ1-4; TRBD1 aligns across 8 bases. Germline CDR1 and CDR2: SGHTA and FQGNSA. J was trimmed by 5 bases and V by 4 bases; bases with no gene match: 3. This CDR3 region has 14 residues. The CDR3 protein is CASSSGTGNEKLFF. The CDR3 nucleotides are TGTGCCAGCAGCTCCGGGACAGGAAATGAAAAACTGTTTTTT.

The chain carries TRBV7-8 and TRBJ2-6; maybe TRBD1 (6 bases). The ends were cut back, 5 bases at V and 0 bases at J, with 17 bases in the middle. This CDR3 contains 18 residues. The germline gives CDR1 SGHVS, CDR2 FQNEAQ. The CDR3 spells CASSGQTAISSGANVLTF. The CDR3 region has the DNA TGTGCCAGCAGCGGACAGACAGCGATCAGCTCTGGGGCCAACGTCCTGACTTTC.

The CDR3 here is CASSLAGEVGTEAFF. The CDR3 DNA is TGCGCCAGCAGCTTGGCGGGAGAAGTGGGTACTGAAGCTTTCTTT. The chain couples TRBV5-1 to TRBJ1-1; D is undetermined. Per germline, CDR1 SGHRS and CDR2 YFSETQ. The CDR3 length is 15 residues. The V gene lost 0 bases and the J gene lost 5 bases, with 14 bases spanning the gap.